The sequence of this TCR beta chain was determined in a study of identifying expanded T cells in peripheral blood. Profiled with immunoSEQ multiplex PCR; TCRdb holds only in-frame clones, not every one. The table includes over 85,000 clones, 88% detected once. Germline V lookup: CDR1 SGHVS, CDR2 FNYEAQ. This CDR3 region has 12 residues. Trimming took 3 bases from V and 4 from J, leaving 5 bases between them. Study-wide results and limits: Over two and four weeks, about 15 and 18 clones changed, versus roughly 1.1 between replicates. Clone count variance between roughly 2-week samples rose with total template count.

Healthy donors had no documented immune events, such as infections, while sampled. Comment on this clone: Its antigen is not known.

The sample was blood. The V gene is TRBV7-6, the J gene TRBJ2-3; D is uncertain. This receptor was taken from a person aged 18 to 75 in good health. The CDR3 here is CASSFGADTQYF. CDR3 sequence (DNA): TGTGCCAGCAGCTTTGGTGCAGATACGCAGTATTTT.